This TCR beta chain was obtained from a study of beta chain features in type 1 diabetes (dated by TCRdb to the late 2010s). Regarding the complete study: No differences in mean age, gender distribution, total cell number or subset yield were found between patients and healthy donors. Across all samples, approximately 98,000,000 sorted cells were examined, and cell number per subset correlated strongly with RNA yield. In the study, TCRB repertoires of sorted circulating CD4+ T cell subsets from recently diagnosed type 1 diabetes patients were compared with those of matched healthy donors. Whereas all 30 or so donors provided naive and central memory subsets, regulatory and stem cell-like memory subsets were isolated from just 8 patients and about eight healthy donors. Points the paper makes about the study in general: Shorter templates might have been favored by PCR, but patient and control samples were amplified and corrected together, so both groups would have been affected equally by any skew. Only small numbers of individuals were included in the HLA sub-analyses, which left unresolved whether HLA type had any influence on TCRB rearrangement. In all four CD4+ subsets, TCRB CDR3 length was moderately but significantly shorter in type 1 diabetes patients. Patients with type 1 diabetes made fewer insertions and deleted more nucleotides at VDJ recombination sites, implying thymic rearrangement abnormalities. Naive, central memory and regulatory TCRB repertoires appeared to be more alike among patients than among healthy donors. Because cDNA was sequenced instead of genomic DNA, highly expressing activated cells could be over-represented, though the groups showed no difference in activation or CD3 levels.

Here V drops 4 bases and J drops 8 bases, and the junction holds 9 bases not matched to any gene. Taken from cysteine to phenylalanine, the CDR3 has 14 residues. This entry keeps only the CDR3 DNA: 42 bases, framed from base 1. CDR1 is given as SGHRS and CDR2 as YFSETQ, both from the germline V gene. The entire isolated RNA was reverse transcribed using the High Capacity cDNA Reverse Transcription Kit, and thus expressed TCRB transcripts were sequenced. Naive, central memory and regulatory T cell samples underwent deep immunoSEQ sequencing, averaging about 3.57 million total reads per sample. Sorted cells were lysed in RLT buffer, and RNA was extracted using DNase-treated RNeasy Micro or Mini kits according to cell number. To prevent cross-contamination, each cell subset was processed individually, whereas patient and healthy donor samples were processed jointly. Using the immunoSEQ multiplex PCR, TCRB sequences were amplified from cDNA into 87-bp fragments spanning the CDR3 region. The amplicons were sequenced using the Illumina HiSeq platform. The paper's data handling went like this. Synthetic template baselines were used to correct PCR bias computationally, reads within Hamming distance 2 were collapsed, and singletons that could not be merged were discarded. By aligning reads against IMGT, V, D and J genes, CDR3 length, and insertions or deletions at six rearrangement sites were assigned. Within each subset, clonotype counts were normalized to the number of sorted cells before true diversity and Gini coefficients were calculated with the tcR R package. The overlap coefficient, calculated on TCRB nucleotide sequences, was used to measure repertoire sharing. Entries here come from immuneACCESS through TCRdb and include only in-frame sequences with V and J called. Some clones fail to appear in such tables; in the studies checked, an unresolved V gene covers under half of the shortfall, and the cause of the remainder is unknown. V and J calls plus clone size are reproduced from that table; the DNA served to infer D and trimming. The sample data list 140,000 or so clones, and 10% to 15% of these were observed just once. Jointly, the top ten make up around 1.4% of the sample.

From each donor, a single peripheral blood sample of 100 to 150 mL on average was drawn into heparinised tubes. Using a panel that included CD45RO, CCR7, CD25, CD127, CD95 and CD27, naive, central memory, regulatory and stem cell-like memory CD4+ T cells were sorted on a BD FACSAria II. A purity above 95% was achieved for all sorted populations. PBMCs were isolated right away by Lymphoprep density gradient centrifugation and were stained directly, without culture. To minimize batch effects, samples were stained and sorted in pairs, one healthy donor with one patient per experiment. This clone has just a few counts. Which antigen it targets is not known. The record has no base qualities; no much larger clone is one base away.

The receptor's source is a man aged 18 to 29 with type 1 diabetes. Sequenced input: central memory CD4+ T cells from blood. The chain is assembled from TRBV5-1 and TRBJ2-1; TRBD1 fits 7 bases in the junction. This receptor has the CDR3 CASSPRQGVDEQFF. The sequence in DNA is TGCGCCAGCAGCCCCAGGCAGGGGGTCGATGAGCAGTTCTTC.